This T cell receptor (beta chain) was captured in a study of Graves' ophthalmopathy and Graves' hyperthyroidism. General study results and limits: Forecasting of ophthalmopathy progression by the model achieved approximately 70% sensitivity and approximately 72% specificity. Blood also held most thyroid clonotypes expanded above 0.001 frequency.

Scientists amplified the TCR beta CDR3 regions from RNA transcripts. Amplification began with first-round RT-PCR using HTBI primers, then second-round multiplex PCR was performed. MiXCR was run by TCRdb on the multiplex PCR reads, yielding one entry per CDR3 protein. The sample has hundreds of thousands of distinct CDR3 sequences, approximately 21% seen once. Trimming cost V 5 bases and J 5 bases, with 10 bases left between them. The germline V gene has CDR1 MNHEY and CDR2 SMNVEV (reference sequence). The CDR3 spans 12 residues. To note about this clonotype: Its antigen is unidentified.

Sequences were obtained from peripheral blood. This clonotype was obtained from a woman aged 18-29 years with stable Graves' hyperthyroidism. Some clones in this sample may be carry-over from other donors' samples. The chain joins TRBV27 to TRBJ2-7, with D hard to call. DNA for the CDR3: TGTGCCAGCAGTCCCGCAAGGGACGAGCAGTACTTC. Its protein is CASSPARDEQYF.